The 11 T cell receptor beta chains reported below all come from one sample, sequenced in a study of HIV-infected children after antiretroviral therapy interruption. The TCR library was built from RNA with a 3' RACE protocol and unique molecular identifiers. TCRdb fed the 3' RACE reads into MiXCR, producing one record per CDR3 protein. The sample holds about 89,000 distinct CDR3 sequences, about 6.3% seen once. Stated treatment: PENTA 11 planned treatment interruption arm or continuous ART arm. The specimen was CD45RA+ CD4+ T cells from PBMCs, pooled from several time points, collected from a donor given antiretroviral therapy, either interrupted or continuous. As to subset: naive CD4+ CD45RA+ CD45RO- T cells. The receptor set was obtained from a pool of human donors with HIV.

This clonotype showed up many times. The chain combines TRBV3-1 with TRBJ2-7, with D tentatively TRBD2 (6 bases). Trimming cost V 4 bases and J 6 bases, with 19 bases left between them. Germline loops: CDR1 LGHDT, CDR2 YNNKEL (reference sequence). The CDR3 is 15 residues long. The CDR3 DNA reads TGTGCCAGCAGCCCAGACGGAACTAGCCTCTCCGAGCAGTACTTC. Translation: CASSPDGTSLSEQYF.

This clonotype was picked up a small number of times. The chain carries TRBV6-5 and TRBJ2-5, with 9 nucleotides matching TRBD1. The V gene end was trimmed by 2 bases and the J gene end by 2 bases; junction bases not matched to a gene: 3. This CDR3 has 15 amino acids. Looked up from germline, CDR1 is MNHEY and CDR2 is SVGAGI. The CDR3 sequence: CASSYAGQGQETQYF. The DNA of the CDR3 is TGTGCCAGCAGTTACGCAGGACAGGGGCAAGAGACCCAGTACTTC.

This clonotype was observed many times. Written as DNA, the CDR3 is TGTGCCAGCAGCAGGGGGACACAGTCGAACACCGGGGAGCTGTTTTTT. Its protein product is CASSRGTQSNTGELFF. The chain joins TRBV5-4 to TRBJ2-2, with D possibly being TRBD1 (6 bases). The CDR3 loop spans 16 amino acids. CDR1 is SGHNT, CDR2 YYREEE, per germline (reference sequence). Trimming took 4 bases from V and 0 from J, leaving 13 bases between them.

The chain combines TRBV18 with TRBJ1-2, with a possible D match to TRBD1 (6 bases). Deletions cut 2 bases from V and 6 bases from J, with 19 bases between. Germline CDR1 and CDR2: KGHSH and LQKENI. There are 16 residues in the CDR3. The CDR3 coding sequence is TGTGCCAGCTCACCAATAGCGGGGGGCGATCTTCATGGCTACACCTTC. Translating it yields CASSPIAGGDLHGYTF.

This clonotype has ten or more counts. The chain carries TRBV5-1 and TRBJ1-1, with D unresolved. Germline values: CDR1 SGHRS, CDR2 YFSETQ. The CDR3 has 15 residues. The V and J ends lost 0 bases and 6 bases respectively, with 15 bases between them. Written as DNA, the CDR3 is TGCGCCAGCAGCTTGGGGGGAGGGTTAAAGTCTGAAGCTTTCTTT. As protein: CASSLGGGLKSEAFF.

This clonotype has a count of ten or more. This chain links TRBV5-4 with TRBJ2-5; D is tentatively TRBD1 or TRBD2 (5 bases each). Trimming took off 7 bases at V and 1 base at J, with 11 bases between the two ends. Germline lookup yields CDR1 SGHNT and CDR2 YYREEE (reference sequence). The CDR3 runs to 13 residues. The CDR3 region has the DNA TGTGCCAGCCCCCGGGACCGCCAAGAGACCCAGTACTTC. It specifies CASPRDRQETQYF. The variable domain in full, with the rest retrieved from reference TRBV5-4 and TRBJ2-5, is ETGVTQSPTHLIKTRGQQVTLRCSSQSGHNTVSWYQQALGQGPQFIFQYYREEENGRGNFPPRFSGLQFPNYSSELNVNALELDDSALYLCASPRDRQETQYFGPGTRLLVL.

This clonotype was observed a handful of times. The chain has TRBV5-4 and TRBJ2-2; perhaps TRBD1 as D (5 bases). The germline gives CDR1 SGHNT, CDR2 YYREEE (reference sequence). Trimming took off 1 base at V and 3 bases at J, with 7 bases between the two ends. CDR3 length equals 14 residues. The CDR3: CASSLTRDTGELFF. CDR3 bases: TGTGCCAGCAGCTTGACCAGGGACACCGGGGAGCTGTTTTTT.

This clonotype came up many times. The CDR3 DNA reads TGTGCCAGCAGCCAAGATCATGGAAACACCATATATTTT. Protein sequence: CASSQDHGNTIYF. The rearrangement joins TRBV14 to TRBJ1-3; D is undetermined. CDR1 and CDR2 (germline): SGHDN, FVKESK. With 0 bases removed from V and 3 bases from J, the gap between germline ends came to 3 bases. The CDR3 has 13 residues.

This rearrangement joins TRBV28 to TRBJ2-2, with D uncertain. The CDR3 spans 12 residues. Per the germline V gene, CDR1 is MDHEN and CDR2 is SYDVKM. V lost 3 bases and J lost 7, with 6 bases in between. CDR3: CASSFVVGELFF. Here the CDR3 DNA reads TGTGCCAGCAGTTTTGTAGTCGGGGAGCTGTTTTTT.

The rearrangement links TRBV29-1 to TRBJ1-1, with unresolved D. Per germline, CDR1 SQVTM and CDR2 ANQGSEA. The V gene lost 3 bases and the J gene lost 0 bases, with 11 bases spanning the gap. CDR3 length equals 14 residues. The CDR3 DNA reads as TGCAGCGTTGAGCTACAAGCCCTGAACACTGAAGCTTTCTTT. Encoded protein: CSVELQALNTEAFF.

This clonotype was seen only a few times. The V gene is TRBV11-3, the J gene TRBJ2-5; D uncertain. CDR3 size: 15 residues. V lost 5 bases and J lost 2, with 15 bases in between. Germline V CDR1 and CDR2: SGHNT, YENEEA. As DNA, the CDR3 is TGTGCCAGCAGCCCCGGTTGGCCAAAACAAGAGACCCAGTACTTC. This gives the protein CASSPGWPKQETQYF. Supplemented by reference TRBV11-3 and TRBJ2-5, the full variable domain reads EAGVVQSPRYKIIEKKQPVAFWCNPISGHNTLYWYLQNLGQGPELLIRYENEEAVDDSQLPKDRFSAERLKGVDSTLKIQPAELGDSAVYLCASSPGWPKQETQYFGPGTRLLVL.